Described below is a single T cell receptor beta chain sequence and its context. Its antigen remains unidentified. TCRdb called the reads again in MiXCR, with one record for every CDR3 protein. The sample carries more than 400,000 distinct CDR3 sequences, more than 25% recorded once. The data were obtained in a study of T cell repertoires in cytomegalovirus infection. Study overall: Evidence of both CMV infection and a matching HLA type came from public TCR beta signatures.

This CDR3 spans 17 amino acids. The germline V gene has CDR1 KGHDR and CDR2 SFDVKD. Trimming stripped 1 base from V and 1 base from J, with 10 bases between. Study results and limitations: Totalled public TCR beta family frequency picked out people who carried CMV plus the relevant HLA.

V is TRBV24-1 and J is TRBJ2-6; possibly TRBD1 for D (6 bases). This TCR came from a human donor in good health (CMV status not recorded). Some clones in this sample may be carry-over from other donors' samples. Sequenced: PBMCs. The CDR3 here is CATSDFRDTSGANVLTF. CDR3 bases: TGTGCCACCAGTGATTTTCGGGACACTTCTGGGGCCAACGTCCTGACTTTC.